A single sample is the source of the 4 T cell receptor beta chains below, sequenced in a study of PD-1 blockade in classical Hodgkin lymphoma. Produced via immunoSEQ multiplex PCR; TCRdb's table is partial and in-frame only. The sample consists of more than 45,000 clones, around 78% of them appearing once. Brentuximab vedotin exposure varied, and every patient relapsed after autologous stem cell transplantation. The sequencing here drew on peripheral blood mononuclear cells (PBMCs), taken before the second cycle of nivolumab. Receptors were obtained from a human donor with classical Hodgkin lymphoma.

Written as DNA, the CDR3 is TGTGCCTGGAGTGTACTCCCAGCGGGAGTGGGCGAGACCCAGTACTTC. This codes for CAWSVLPAGVGETQYF. The genes are TRBV30 and TRBJ2-5; 8 bases are shared with TRBD2. V trimming: 0 bases; J trimming: 5 bases; junction bases outside the gene matches: 11. The CDR3 sequence is 16 residues long. Germline CDR1 is GTSNPN and CDR2 is SVGIG (reference sequence).

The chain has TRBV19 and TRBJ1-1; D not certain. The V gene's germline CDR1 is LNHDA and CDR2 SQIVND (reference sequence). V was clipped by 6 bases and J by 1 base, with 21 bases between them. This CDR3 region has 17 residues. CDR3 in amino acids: CASSPNGVTPWNTEAFF. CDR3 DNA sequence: TGTGCCAGTAGCCCTAACGGGGTGACGCCCTGGAACACTGAAGCTTTCTTT.

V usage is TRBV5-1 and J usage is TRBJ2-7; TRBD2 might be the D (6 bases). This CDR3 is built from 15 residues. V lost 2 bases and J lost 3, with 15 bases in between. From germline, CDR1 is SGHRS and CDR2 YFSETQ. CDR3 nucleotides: TGCGCCAGCAGCTTTCTGGGTAGCGGACTCTACGAGCAGTACTTC. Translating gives CASSFLGSGLYEQYF.

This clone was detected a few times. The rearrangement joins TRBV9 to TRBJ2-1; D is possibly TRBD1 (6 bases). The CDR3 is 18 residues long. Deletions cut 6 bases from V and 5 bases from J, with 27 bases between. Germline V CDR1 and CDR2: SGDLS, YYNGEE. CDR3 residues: CASTKALSLLQGDNEQFF. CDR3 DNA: TGTGCCAGCACCAAAGCCCTCAGCCTGTTACAGGGTGACAATGAGCAGTTCTTC.